A selection of T cell receptor beta chains follows, all from one sample in a study of ipilimumab plus nivolumab after autologous stem cell transplantation. TCRdb's copy holds only in-frame clones and misses some; the assay was immunoSEQ multiplex PCR. The sample has approximately 84,000 clones; 65% to 85% are singletons. The sequencing used PBMCs, collected in a trial of ipilimumab plus nivolumab as post-transplant consolidation. The source is a male donor with diffuse large B-cell lymphoma. Each CDR3 is given with its conserved first and last residue. A D gene is named only where the DNA matches it firmly. Clone size is shown for a subset of rows, as once, few, many or a class of expanded clone.

v_call,clone_size,j_call,d_call,cdr3_aa,cdr3_nt
TRBV2,few,TRBJ1-1,-,CASRRSALNTEAFF,TGTGCCAGCAGAAGGTCAGCCCTGAACACTGAAGCTTTCTTT
TRBV7-2,once,TRBJ2-3,-,CASSFGTGDTQYF,TGTGCCAGCAGCTTTGGGACGGGAGATACGCAGTATTTT
TRBV11-3,few,TRBJ2-2,-,CASSLTRAGELFF,TGTGCCAGCAGCCTAACGAGGGCCGGGGAGCTGTTTTTT
TRBV7-2,once,TRBJ1-2,-,CASSQDSYGYTF,TGTGCCAGCAGCCAAGATAGCTATGGCTACACCTTC
TRBV2,-,TRBJ2-2,-,CASSEGSARGTGELFF,TGTGCCAGCAGTGAGGGGTCAGCGCGGGGCACCGGGGAGCTGTTTTTT
TRBV5-4,few,TRBJ2-1,-,CASSSDRTYNEQFF,TGTGCCAGCAGCTCGGACAGAACCTACAATGAGCAGTTCTTC
TRBV6-1,-,TRBJ2-7,TRBD2,CASREIAGGTYEQYF,TGTGCCAGCAGGGAAATAGCGGGGGGGACCTACGAGCAGTACTTC
TRBV7-8,-,TRBJ1-4,TRBD1,CASSPDRIGTNEKLFF,TGTGCCAGCAGCCCGGACAGGATCGGAACTAATGAAAAACTGTTTTTT
TRBV7-9,-,TRBJ2-7,-,CASSLADSYEQYF,TGTGCCAGCAGCTTGGCCGACTCCTACGAGCAGTACTTC
TRBV5-6,-,TRBJ2-7,TRBD2,CASSLAGGLAAHEQYF,TGTGCCAGCAGCTTGGCCGGGGGACTAGCGGCCCACGAGCAGTACTTC
TRBV7-9,-,TRBJ2-6,TRBD1,CASSLGLGQGLSGANVLTF,TGTGCCAGCAGCTTAGGATTGGGACAGGGGCTCTCTGGGGCCAACGTCCTGACTTTC
TRBV14,-,TRBJ2-5,-,CASSQFRDPETQYF,TGTGCCAGCAGCCAATTCAGGGATCCAGAGACCCAGTACTTC
TRBV5-1,once,TRBJ2-2,-,CASSLEGSLWGSTGELFF,TGCGCCAGCAGCTTGGAGGGGAGCCTGTGGGGCAGCACCGGGGAGCTGTTTTTT
TRBV5-8,-,TRBJ2-5,TRBD1,CASSAWTGGVHYQETQYF,TGTGCCAGCAGCGCCTGGACAGGGGGCGTCCACTACCAAGAGACCCAGTACTTC
TRBV19,-,TRBJ2-1,-,CASSVQSGPPYNEQFF,TGTGCCAGTAGTGTTCAAAGCGGGCCTCCCTACAATGAGCAGTTCTTC
TRBV4-1,-,TRBJ2-7,-,CASSPGGEQYF,TGCGCCAGCAGCCCCGGGGGCGAGCAGTACTTC
TRBV9,-,TRBJ2-7,-,CASSVVQGGKQYF,TGTGCCAGCAGCGTAGTACAGGGAGGTAAGCAGTACTTC
TRBV10-3,-,TRBJ1-2,-,CAIMGGANYGYTF,TGTGCCATCATGGGGGGAGCTAACTATGGCTACACCTTC
TRBV14,-,TRBJ1-1,-,CASSQDRGWGTEAFF,TGTGCCAGCAGCCAAGATAGGGGCTGGGGCACTGAAGCTTTCTTT
TRBV19,-,TRBJ2-7,TRBD1,CASSIGTGGHEQYF,TGTGCCAGTAGTATAGGGACAGGGGGCCACGAGCAGTACTTC
TRBV27,few,TRBJ1-2,-,CASSFWGGRGYTF,TGTGCCAGCAGTTTTTGGGGCGGGCGGGGCTACACCTTC
TRBV6-1,-,TRBJ1-1,-,CASSRDGGLNTEAFF,TGTGCCAGCTCCCGGGACGGGGGATTGAACACTGAAGCTTTCTTT
TRBV5-1,-,TRBJ2-5,-,CASSLFGEYQETQYF,TGCGCCAGCAGCTTGTTCGGGGAATACCAAGAGACCCAGTACTTC
TRBV5-4,few,TRBJ2-3,-,CASSLGFRQRELRPTDTQYF,TGTGCCAGCAGCTTGGGATTTCGTCAAAGGGAGCTACGACCCACAGATACGCAGTATTTT
TRBV7-2,-,TRBJ1-1,-,CASSLWVSSSEAFF,TGTGCCAGCAGCTTATGGGTATCATCCTCTGAAGCTTTCTTT
TRBV6-1,-,TRBJ1-5,-,CASSEHQAQHF,TGTGCCAGCAGTGAACACCAGGCCCAGCATTTT
TRBV18,medium-sized,TRBJ2-7,TRBD1,CASSLDRAGDEQYF,TGTGCCAGCTCACTAGACAGGGCCGGGGACGAGCAGTACTTC
TRBV6-5,-,TRBJ1-2,TRBD1,CASSYSLGGLSYTF,TGTGCCAGCAGTTACTCGCTAGGGGGCTTGAGCTACACCTTC
TRBV5-6,-,TRBJ2-1,TRBD2,CASSLVRGVGNEQFF,TGTGCCAGCAGCTTGGTCCGGGGGGTCGGAAATGAGCAGTTCTTC
TRBV27,-,TRBJ1-3,-,CASSSTPPGSRVSGNTIYF,TGTGCCAGCAGTTCCACCCCTCCGGGGTCTCGGGTCTCTGGAAACACCATATATTTT
TRBV2,-,TRBJ1-2,TRBD1,CASSRTGDGYTF,TGTGCCAGCAGTCGGACAGGGGACGGCTACACCTTC
TRBV5-6,-,TRBJ2-7,-,CASSSLGQTYEQYF,TGTGCCAGCAGCTCACTAGGACAGACCTACGAGCAGTACTTC
TRBV6-5,-,TRBJ1-2,TRBD1,CASRTGGAGYTF,TGTGCCAGCAGGACAGGGGGCGCTGGCTACACCTTC
TRBV6-1,-,TRBJ1-5,-,CASTKEGLRPQHF,TGTGCCAGCACCAAGGAGGGATTACGGCCCCAGCATTTT
TRBV6-6,-,TRBJ2-7,TRBD1,CASRGRTGIHEQYF,TGTGCCAGCCGGGGGCGGACAGGGATCCACGAGCAGTACTTC
TRBV5-5,-,TRBJ1-2,-,CASSPPTRQGDYGYTF,TGTGCCAGCAGCCCCCCAACTCGTCAGGGAGACTATGGCTACACCTTC
TRBV5-6,-,TRBJ2-3,-,CASTGDRPSTDTQYF,TGTGCCAGCACGGGGGACAGACCCTCCACAGATACGCAGTATTTT
TRBV29-1,once,TRBJ2-7,-,CSARKGSYEQYF,TGCAGCGCTCGTAAGGGCTCCTACGAGCAGTACTTC
TRBV2,few,TRBJ1-2,-,CASSGRAEANYGYTF,TGTGCCAGCTCGGGCAGGGCGGAGGCTAACTATGGCTACACCTTC
TRBV6-5,-,TRBJ1-1,-,CASSYSILGGSTEAFF,TGTGCCAGCAGTTACTCGATATTAGGGGGAAGCACTGAAGCTTTCTTT
TRBV5-6,once,TRBJ1-2,-,CASSLYYDQGKVGDYGYTF,TGTGCCAGCAGCCTATACTACGACCAGGGAAAGGTGGGGGACTATGGCTACACCTTC
TRBV19,-,TRBJ1-3,-,CASGGLSGNTIYF,TGTGCCAGTGGCGGTCTTTCTGGAAACACCATATATTTT
TRBV6-6,-,TRBJ1-2,-,CASSPRRTVGGYTF,TGTGCCAGCAGCCCACGCCGTACCGTGGGTGGCTACACCTTC
TRBV6-6,-,TRBJ2-7,TRBD2,CASSDSGGISYEQYF,TGTGCCAGCAGTGATAGCGGGGGGATTTCCTACGAGCAGTACTTC
TRBV6-6,once,TRBJ2-2,-,CASSYKGSSTGELFF,TGTGCCAGCAGTTACAAGGGATCCTCGACCGGGGAGCTGTTTTTT
TRBV29-1,-,TRBJ2-2,-,CSVEVYGELFF,TGCAGCGTTGAAGTCTACGGGGAGCTGTTTTTT
TRBV5-4,-,TRBJ1-4,-,CASSADGSTNEKLFF,TGTGCCAGCAGCGCCGACGGATCAACTAATGAAAAACTGTTTTTT
TRBV6-5,-,TRBJ1-6,-,CATRSSGVNSPLHF,TGTGCCACTAGGTCCTCAGGGGTTAATTCACCCCTCCACTTT
TRBV6-1,-,TRBJ2-3,TRBD2,CASKAGVADTQYF,TGTGCCAGCAAAGCGGGGGTAGCAGATACGCAGTATTTT
TRBV7-2,-,TRBJ1-2,-,CASSRLGTIYGYTF,TGTGCCAGCAGCCGCCTAGGGACCATCTATGGCTACACCTTC
TRBV27,-,TRBJ2-7,-,CASSSSVGEQYF,TGTGCCAGCAGTTCATCCGTCGGGGAGCAGTACTTC
TRBV20-1,-,TRBJ1-1,-,CSARTGIEAFF,TGCAGTGCTAGAACAGGGATCGAAGCTTTCTTT